The clone carrying this T cell receptor (beta chain) was seen a single time. CDR1 is PRHDT and CDR2 is FYEKMQ in the germline V gene (reference sequence). This CDR3 contains 15 residues. V dropped 5 bases and J dropped 7; count of bases not matched to a gene: 7. The assay was immunoSEQ multiplex PCR, and TCRdb's table has in-frame clones only and misses some. The sample carries some 66,000 clones, 70% to 90% recorded once. PCR or immunohistochemistry showed mismatch repair deficiency in every enrolled patient. This record comes from a study of PD-1 blockade in mismatch repair-deficient tumors. The clonotype comes from an adult with mismatch repair-deficient cancer. The chain recombines TRBV13 with TRBJ2-7; TRBD2 aligns across 14 bases. The material sequenced was peripheral blood, taken 52 weeks after starting pembrolizumab. CDR3: CASSPGLAGAEEQYF. The DNA of the CDR3 is TGTGCCAGCAGCCCGGGACTAGCGGGAGCGGAAGAGCAGTACTTC. Together with reference TRBV13 and TRBJ2-7, the CDR3 gives the full variable domain: AAGVIQSPRHLIKEKRETATLKCYPIPRHDTVYWYQQGPGQDPQFLISFYEKMQSDKGSIPDRFSAQQFSDYHSELNMSSLELGDSALYFCASSPGLAGAEEQYFGPGTRLTVT.